This TCR beta chain was captured in a study of T cell changes during pregnancy in multiple sclerosis. V shed 4 bases and J 5 bases; nucleotides not matched to a gene: 3. CDR3 length: 14 residues. Germline loops: CDR1 SNHLY, CDR2 FYNNEI. Sequencing was performed with immunoSEQ multiplex PCR; in TCRdb, only in-frame clones are kept and a portion is missing. The data contain 60,000 to 90,000 clones, about 89% of them singletons. This chain joins TRBV2 and TRBJ2-5, with 11 bases identical to TRBD1. This clonotype originated in a female donor with multiple sclerosis, enrolled in a pregnancy study. Source: peripheral blood, taken before pregnancy. The CDR3 is CASSADRGHETQYF. DNA of the CDR3: TGTGCCAGCAGTGCGGACAGGGGGCATGAGACCCAGTACTTC. Full variable domain (missing parts from reference TRBV2 and TRBJ2-5): EPEVTQTPSHQVTQMGQEVILRCVPISNHLYFYWYRQILGQKVEFLVSFYNNEISEKSEIFDDQFSVERPDGSNFTLKIRSTKLEDSAMYFCASSADRGHETQYFGPGTRLLVL.